These 24 T cell receptor beta chains originate from one sample sequenced in a study of CD8 T cells in ankylosing spondylitis. Each CDR3 protein gets one entry after TCRdb re-called the 5' RACE reads with MiXCR. The profile covers more than 60,000 distinct CDR3 sequences, with about 5.7% appearing a single time and around 2.2% taken by the ten largest. Sequencing input: blood, either unsorted or a sorted T cell fraction (not recorded which). The source is a male donor with ankylosing spondylitis or in good health (not recorded which).

The table lists this clonotype with many counts. The chain uses TRBV24-1 and TRBJ2-7, with TRBD1 matching over 8 bases. Per germline, CDR1 KGHDR and CDR2 SFDVKD. The CDR3 is 15 amino acids. V shed 3 bases, J shed 3 bases, and the junction held 6 bases outside the gene matches. The CDR3 reads CATSDPGQAVYEQYF. The CDR3 DNA reads as TGTGCCACCAGTGATCCGGGACAGGCGGTCTACGAGCAGTACTTC.

This clonotype has ten or more counts. The rearrangement uses TRBV24-1 and TRBJ1-5, with a weak D call TRBD1 (5 bases). Germline assignment: CDR1 KGHDR and CDR2 SFDVKD. The CDR3 consists of 13 residues. V lost 2 bases, J lost 7 bases, and 8 bases lay in between. The CDR3 spells CATSDSQVQPQHF. The CDR3 DNA follows: TGTGCCACCAGTGATTCACAGGTCCAGCCCCAGCATTTT.

This clonotype has ten or more counts. The rearrangement uses TRBV6-1 and TRBJ2-7, with a weak D call TRBD2 (6 bases). V dropped 8 bases and J dropped 0 bases, with 14 bases sitting between them. Germline loops: CDR1 MNHNS, CDR2 SASEGT. This CDR3 has 14 amino acids. The CDR3 protein is CASLSQRASYEQYF. In DNA, the CDR3 is TGTGCCAGCCTAAGCCAGCGGGCCTCCTACGAGCAGTACTTC.

This clonotype occurred many times. This rearrangement joins TRBV18 to TRBJ2-2; TRBD2 might be the D (5 bases). V was trimmed by 2 bases and J by 4 bases, leaving 11 bases between them. CDR3 length: 15 residues. Per the germline V gene, CDR1 is KGHSH and CDR2 is LQKENI. CDR3 residues: CASSPYEGGTGELFF. CDR3 nucleotides: TGTGCCAGCTCACCATACGAGGGTGGCACCGGGGAGCTGTTTTTT.

This clonotype was picked up many times. V and J are TRBV27 and TRBJ1-2; D gene uncertain. CDR3 length: 16 amino acids. V was pared by 8 bases and J by 0 bases, with 19 bases between. Germline CDR1 and CDR2: MNHEY and SMNVEV (reference sequence). DNA of the CDR3: TGTGCCAGCCCCAAAATCCGGGAGGACCCTAACTATGGCTACACCTTC. Amino acids: CASPKIREDPNYGYTF.

There are many counts of this clonotype. V gene TRBV13 combines with J gene TRBJ2-1; TRBD1 matches 7 bases. The trim removed 4 bases at V and 2 bases at J, leaving 5 bases unmatched. This CDR3 has 15 amino acids. Germline V gives CDR1 PRHDT, CDR2 FYEKMQ (reference sequence). The DNA for the CDR3 is TGTGCCAGCAGCTCGGAGCAGGGGGCCTACAATGAGCAGTTCTTC. Translation: CASSSEQGAYNEQFF.

This clonotype has a count of ten or more. The CDR3 DNA reads as TGCAGTGCTAGCATACCACAGGTTTACGAGCAGTACTTC. Protein product: CSASIPQVYEQYF. V gene TRBV20-1 combines with J gene TRBJ2-7, with D possibly being TRBD1 (5 bases). This CDR3 is built from 13 residues. V was clipped by 3 bases and J by 4 bases, with 13 bases between them. Germline V gives CDR1 DFQATT, CDR2 SNEGSKA (reference sequence).

Note on this clonotype: One end of the junction fails to match germline, which may point to a read error. V is TRBV7-3 and J is TRBJ1-5; D is unresolved. CDR3 length: 13 residues. Per germline, CDR1 SGHTA and CDR2 FQGTGA. CDR3 in amino acids: CANSFDSNQPQHF. CDR3 DNA sequence: TGTGCCAACAGCTTCGACAGCAATCAGCCCCAGCATTTT.

This clonotype showed up many times. Here the CDR3 reads CASSPELAGGTQYF. CDR3 in DNA: TGTGCCAGCAGCCCGGAGCTAGCGGGGGGGACCCAGTACTTC. The V call is TRBV5-4, the J call TRBJ2-5; 11 bases are a match to TRBD2. There are 14 residues in the CDR3. The germline V gene has CDR1 SGHNT and CDR2 YYREEE (reference sequence). V trimming: 4 bases; J trimming: 7 bases; junction bases outside the gene matches: 6.

Many counts were recorded for this clonotype. The rearrangement uses TRBV9 and TRBJ1-5; 11 bases are shared with TRBD1. In germline, CDR1 is SGDLS, CDR2 YYNGEE. V dropped 4 bases and J dropped 3; count of bases not matched to a gene: 3. This CDR3 has 15 amino acids. The CDR3: CASSPGQGANQPQHF. The DNA for the CDR3 is TGTGCCAGCAGCCCTGGACAGGGGGCCAATCAGCCCCAGCATTTT.

The sample holds many counts of this clonotype. J is TRBJ2-2 and V is TRBV13, with 8 bases matching TRBD1. With V trimmed by 3 bases and J by 0 bases, 3 bases remained unmatched. CDR3 length: 16 residues. Per germline, CDR1 PRHDT and CDR2 FYEKMQ (reference sequence). Here the CDR3 DNA reads TGTGCCAGCAGCTTGGGGGACAGGACGAACACCGGGGAGCTGTTTTTT. Translating gives CASSLGDRTNTGELFF.

This clonotype has at least ten counts. The J gene is TRBJ2-1, the V gene TRBV5-4, with unresolved D. CDR1 is SGHNT and CDR2 is YYREEE in the germline V gene (reference sequence). The V end was cut by 0 bases, the J end by 9 bases, with 7 bases between. This CDR3 is built from 12 residues. The CDR3 sequence: CASSLATLEQFF. The CDR3 DNA reads TGTGCCAGCAGCTTGGCCACTCTTGAGCAGTTCTTC.

This clonotype was seen ten or more times. The chain couples TRBV10-2 to TRBJ2-4; possibly TRBD1 for D (5 bases). The V gene lost 5 bases and the J gene lost 3 bases, with 11 bases spanning the gap. The CDR3 loop spans 14 amino acids. Per germline, CDR1 WSHSY and CDR2 SAAADI. The CDR3 DNA reads TGCGCCAGCAGTCCTGACAGCTTCAAAAACATTCAGTACTTC. Translation gives CASSPDSFKNIQYF.

This clonotype was observed at least ten times. CDR3 region: CSRSGDTEAFF. Written as DNA, the CDR3 is TGCAGTCGATCAGGAGACACTGAAGCTTTCTTT. The chain recombines TRBV20-1 with TRBJ1-1; unclear D gene. Germline V lookup: CDR1 DFQATT, CDR2 SNEGSKA (reference sequence). Trimming took 8 bases from V and 3 from J, leaving 10 bases between them. The CDR3 extends over 11 amino acids.

Many counts were recorded for this clonotype. The chain recombines TRBV30 with TRBJ1-3; D gene ambiguous. Trimming took off 4 bases at V and 3 bases at J, with 16 bases between the two ends. This CDR3 has 15 residues. The germline gives CDR1 GTSNPN, CDR2 SVGIG (reference sequence). CDR3 coding DNA: TGTGCCTGGAAGAGTTTCGGGATAGGTGGAAACACCATATATTTT. Its translation: CAWKSFGIGGNTIYF.

In its sample, this clonotype is medium-sized. The chain uses TRBV24-1 and TRBJ2-2, with TRBD1 identical over 10 bases. This CDR3 has 17 residues. Germline V gene sequence: CDR1 KGHDR, CDR2 SFDVKD. Germline trimming cut 8 bases from V and 4 bases from J; bases unmatched to any gene: 12. CDR3 amino acids: CATTPGRDRGFTGELFF. CDR3 coding DNA: TGTGCCACCACCCCCGGTCGGGACAGGGGATTCACCGGGGAGCTGTTTTTT.

This clonotype was observed at least ten times. The chain combines TRBV5-1 with TRBJ1-1, with D hard to call. The length of the CDR3 is 15 residues. The germline CDR1 and CDR2 sequences are SGHRS and YFSETQ. V was shortened by 0 bases and J by 3 bases, with 12 bases between the two germline ends. The CDR3 sequence is CASSLAATWDTEAFF. The CDR3 region has the DNA TGCGCCAGCAGCTTGGCGGCTACATGGGACACTGAAGCTTTCTTT.

This clonotype was observed many times. The chain carries TRBV20-1 and TRBJ2-1; 7 nucleotides match TRBD1. V gave up 7 bases and J gave up 13 bases; unmatched junction bases: 7. This CDR3 is 10 amino acids long. Germline assignment: CDR1 DFQATT and CDR2 SNEGSKA (reference sequence). The CDR3 DNA follows: TGCAGTGGGGACAGCTACATCCAGTTCTTC. This codes for CSGDSYIQFF.

Concerning this clonotype: A much larger clone sits a single nucleotide away, making a read error possible. Here the CDR3 DNA reads TGTGCCAGCAATTTCGGGGTGGGGAGGGAAGAGACCCAGTACTTC. This codes for CASNFGVGREETQYF. V usage is TRBV28 and J usage is TRBJ2-5; 7 nucleotides align to TRBD2. The V segment lost 7 bases and the J segment 3 bases; nucleotides outside the gene matches: 11. From germline, CDR1 is MDHEN and CDR2 SYDVKM. This CDR3 comprises 15 residues.

This clonotype was counted at least ten times. The gene calls are TRBV7-8 and TRBJ2-1; the D gene is possibly TRBD2 (6 bases). Germline-derived CDR1 and CDR2 are SGHVS and FQNEAQ. The V end lost 1 base, the J end lost 12 bases, and 19 bases lay between the germline ends. CDR3 length equals 15 residues. The DNA of the CDR3 is TGTGCCAGCAGCTTAGGGACCTTACCGGGAGAGGGGCAGTTCTTC. This sequence encodes CASSLGTLPGEGQFF.

This clonotype was counted a few times. This rearrangement joins TRBV7-6 to TRBJ2-6, with 7 bases lining up with TRBD1. Germline V CDR1 and CDR2: SGHVS, FNYEAQ. V was pared by 5 bases and J by 0 bases, with 4 bases of the junction left unmatched. The CDR3 has 16 residues. CDR3 in amino acids: CASSKNRGSGANVLTF. In nucleotides, the CDR3 is TGTGCCAGCAGCAAAAACAGGGGCTCTGGGGCCAACGTCCTGACTTTC. Complete variable domain (other parts from reference TRBV7-6 and TRBJ2-6): GAGVSQSPRYKVTKRGQDVALRCDPISGHVSLYWYRQALGQGPEFLTYFNYEAQQDKSGLPNDRFSAERPEGSISTLTIQRTEQRDSAMYRCASSKNRGSGANVLTFGAGSRLTVL.

This clonotype was picked up many times. The V call is TRBV5-5, the J call TRBJ2-7, with D perhaps TRBD2 (5 bases). The germline CDR1 and CDR2 sequences are SGHKS and YYEKEE (reference sequence). The CDR3 is made up of 14 amino acids. Between the trimmed V and J ends, which lost 4 bases and 1 base, there was a span of 12 bases. CDR3 protein: CASSLLTGSYEQYF. CDR3 DNA sequence: TGTGCCAGCAGCCTTTTGACGGGGTCCTACGAGCAGTACTTC.

This clonotype was seen many times. This chain uses TRBV18 with TRBJ1-4; a weak D match, TRBD1 (6 bases). Trimming took off 6 bases at V and 8 bases at J, with 13 bases between the two ends. In germline, CDR1 is KGHSH, CDR2 LQKENI. This CDR3 comprises 13 residues. The CDR3 loop is CASSEGVNEKLFF. The CDR3 region has the DNA TGTGCCAGCTCGGAGGGGGTGAACGAAAAACTGTTTTTT.

This clonotype was observed at least ten times. V is TRBV10-3 and J is TRBJ1-5, with D unclear. Deletions cut 2 bases from V and 7 bases from J, with 15 bases between. Germline V gene data show CDR1 as ENHRY and CDR2 as SYGVKD. The CDR3 sequence is 15 residues long. For the CDR3, the DNA is TGTGCCATCAGTGAGGAGGTTCGGATCGGCCAGCCCCAGCATTTT. The encoded protein is CAISEEVRIGQPQHF.